Below, 20 T cell receptor beta chains from the same sample are listed, as sequenced in a study of Graves' ophthalmopathy and Graves' hyperthyroidism. Scientists amplified the TCR beta CDR3 regions from RNA transcripts. Scientists carried out first-round RT-PCR using HTBI primers and then a second-round multiplex PCR. TCRdb passed the multiplex PCR reads through MiXCR, listing each CDR3 protein once. The data hold about 700,000 distinct CDR3 sequences, with roughly two fifths observed a single time. Sequenced input: peripheral blood. These receptors originate from an adult man with Graves' ophthalmopathy.

V and J are TRBV4-1 and TRBJ1-1; TRBD1 might be the D (6 bases). The CDR3 consists of 14 residues. In germline, CDR1 is MGHRA, CDR2 YSYEKL. V shed 0 bases and J shed 4 bases, with 9 bases lying between them. The CDR3 spells CASSQEGAGTEAFF. The CDR3 DNA reads as TGCGCCAGCAGCCAAGAGGGGGCAGGCACTGAAGCTTTCTTT.

Concerning this clonotype itself: At one of its ends the junction is not consistent with the germline gene, which may arise from a read error. The CDR3 loop reads CASSPRGQGWEQYF. The CDR3 DNA reads as TGTGCCAGCAGTCCCAGGGGACAGGGTTGGGAGCAGTACTTC. V is TRBV10-3 and J is TRBJ2-5; 9 nucleotides line up with TRBD1. The germline CDR1 and CDR2 sequences are ENHRY and SYGVKD. The CDR3 covers 14 residues.

About this clonotype itself: A read error is possible here, since a much larger clone lies one base away. The CDR3 sequence is CASSSSGGGSFSPLHF. Written as DNA, the CDR3 is TGTGCCAGCAGCTCCAGCGGGGGGGGCAGCTTCTCGCCCCTCCACTTT. The chain carries TRBV7-6 and TRBJ1-6; the D gene is possibly TRBD1 (6 bases). Germline assignment: CDR1 SGHVS and CDR2 FNYEAQ. This CDR3 comprises 16 residues. Deletions cut 4 bases from V and 13 bases from J, with 23 bases between.

This clonotype appeared many times. The V and J genes are TRBV9 and TRBJ1-1; D uncertain. Per germline, CDR1 SGDLS and CDR2 YYNGEE. The V end was cut by 3 bases, the J end by 1 base, with 7 bases between. CDR3 size: 13 residues. The CDR3 spells CASSGLANTEAFF. CDR3 nucleotides: TGTGCCAGCAGCGGGCTGGCGAACACTGAAGCTTTCTTT.

The gene calls are TRBV10-3 and TRBJ1-1; D is unclear. The CDR3 is 14 amino acids. Per germline, CDR1 ENHRY and CDR2 SYGVKD. V lost 2 bases and J 4 bases, leaving 11 bases between the germline ends. The DNA for the CDR3 is TGTGCCATCAGTGAGATGACGGGAGGCACTGAAGCTTTCTTT. It translates to CAISEMTGGTEAFF.

On this clonotype itself: Just one base apart from a much larger clone, this may be a read error. The conserved closing phenylalanine or tryptophan is absent in this CDR3, likely reflecting a read error. V gene TRBV2 combines with J gene TRBJ1-1; no clear D. The CDR3 length is 13 residues. The germline V gene has CDR1 SNHLY and CDR2 FYNNEI. V lost 6 bases and J lost 1, with 9 bases in between. The CDR3 coding sequence is TGTGCCAGCAGCCGCAATCAGAACACTGAAGCTTTCCTT. It is translated as CASSRNQNTEAFL.

The rearrangement links TRBV7-9 to TRBJ2-2, with no clear D. The V gene lost 5 bases and the J gene lost 5 bases, with 12 bases spanning the gap. The CDR3 consists of 14 residues. The germline CDR1 and CDR2 sequences are SEHNR and FQNEAQ (reference sequence). CDR3 sequence (DNA): TGTGCCAGCAGCCCTCGGCGGAAAACCGGGGAGCTGTTTTTT. This encodes CASSPRRKTGELFF.

At least ten counts were recorded for this clonotype. The chain is built from TRBV7-9 and TRBJ1-4, with a weak D call TRBD1 (5 bases). In germline, CDR1 is SEHNR, CDR2 FQNEAQ (reference sequence). The V end lost 5 bases, the J end lost 2 bases, and 12 bases lay between the germline ends. The CDR3 sequence is 15 residues long. CDR3 loop: CASSEGFSTNEKLFF. CDR3 coding DNA: TGTGCCAGCAGCGAGGGGTTTTCGACTAATGAAAAACTGTTTTTT.

This chain joins TRBV24-1 and TRBJ2-2; a possible D gene is TRBD2 (6 bases). Trimming shortened V by 1 base and J by 4 bases, and 9 bases separated the two germline ends. The germline CDR1 and CDR2 sequences are KGHDR and SFDVKD. The length of the CDR3 is 15 residues. CDR3 in amino acids: CATSDFAGTTGELFF. The CDR3 DNA follows: TGTGCCACCAGTGATTTCGCGGGAACCACCGGGGAGCTGTTTTTT.

Turning to this clonotype: The CDR3 carries no conserved terminal phenylalanine or tryptophan, so it likely arises from a read error. This sequence joins TRBV20-1 and TRBJ2-1, with TRBD2 matching over 16 bases. The CDR3 totals 17 residues. The V and J ends lost 2 bases and 2 bases, in that order; junction bases with no gene match: 3. Germline CDR1 DFQATT, CDR2 SNEGSKA (reference sequence). The CDR3 sequence is CSARTGLAGGTYNEQFL. CDR3 bases: TGCAGTGCTAGAACGGGACTAGCGGGAGGGACCTACAATGAGCAGTTCCTC.

This clonotype was seen repeatedly, ten times or more. V is TRBV2 and J is TRBJ1-3; TRBD1 might be the D (5 bases). Trimming shortened V by 4 bases and J by 4 bases, and 11 bases separated the two germline ends. This CDR3 has 14 residues. The germline gives CDR1 SNHLY, CDR2 FYNNEI. The CDR3 DNA sequence: TGTGCCAGCAGTGTGAGGGGATCAGGAAACACCATATATTTT. Residues: CASSVRGSGNTIYF.

Turning to this clonotype: A much larger clone differs by one base, so this may be a read error. The chain uses TRBV7-9 and TRBJ2-6; 7 bases line up with TRBD1. Germline values: CDR1 SEHNR, CDR2 FQNEAQ (reference sequence). The CDR3 is 16 amino acids. CDR3 region: CVSSQKQGSGANVLTF. Here the CDR3 DNA reads TGTGTCAGCAGCCAAAAACAGGGGTCTGGGGCCAACGTCCTGACTTTC. Drawing the rest from reference TRBV7-9 and TRBJ2-6, the complete variable domain is DTGVSQNPRHKITKRGQNVTFRCDPISEHNRLYWYRQTLGQGPEFLTYFQNEAQLEKSRLLSDRFSAERPKGSFSTLEIQRTEQGDSAMYLCVSSQKQGSGANVLTFGAGSRLTVL.

This rearrangement joins TRBV6-1 to TRBJ2-5, with a tentative D call TRBD1 (6 bases). V was trimmed by 3 bases and J by 4 bases, leaving 12 bases between them. The CDR3 spans 14 residues. CDR1 and CDR2 from the germline V gene are MNHNS and SASEGT. The CDR3 sequence is CASSDNRARETQYF. CDR3 coding DNA: TGTGCCAGCAGTGATAACAGGGCACGAGAGACCCAGTACTTC.

J is TRBJ2-7 and V is TRBV7-2, with TRBD1 identical over 9 bases. V was clipped by 6 bases and J by 5 bases; unmatched bases: 14. Looked up from germline, CDR1 is SGHTA and CDR2 is FQGNSA. This CDR3 has 16 residues. In DNA, the CDR3 is TGTGCCAGCAGTTACTCAGGGACAGGGTCTTACGACGAGCAGTACTTC. This translates into CASSYSGTGSYDEQYF.

A few counts support this clonotype. The V and J genes are TRBV7-9 and TRBJ1-3; the D gene is possibly TRBD1 (5 bases). The CDR3 length is 18 residues. The V and J ends lost 5 bases and 2 bases respectively, with 22 bases between them. Germline V lookup: CDR1 SEHNR, CDR2 FQNEAQ (reference sequence). As DNA, the CDR3 is TGTGCCAGCAGCCGAGCATCGGGGCCGGGAAAGACTGGAAACACCATATATTTT. It encodes CASSRASGPGKTGNTIYF.

This clonotype turned up a few times. V usage is TRBV2 and J usage is TRBJ2-7; 8 bases map to TRBD1. The CDR3 spans 13 residues. After removal of 6 bases from V and 3 bases from J, the junction contained 4 bases not matched to a gene. CDR1 is SNHLY and CDR2 is FYNNEI in the germline V gene. The CDR3 spells CASSYRGVYEQYF. Written as DNA, the CDR3 is TGTGCCAGCAGCTACAGGGGGGTCTACGAGCAGTACTTC.

This clonotype was counted ten times or more. This sequence joins TRBV2 and TRBJ2-5; no clear D gene. The CDR3 totals 14 residues. V dropped 2 bases and J dropped 0 bases, with 7 bases sitting between them. CDR1 is SNHLY and CDR2 is FYNNEI in the germline V gene. The CDR3 loop is CASSEFPYQETQYF. DNA for the CDR3: TGTGCCAGCAGTGAATTCCCCTACCAAGAGACCCAGTACTTC.

The V and J genes are TRBV29-1 and TRBJ1-1, with no clear D. Germline V CDR1 and CDR2: SQVTM, ANQGSEA. The CDR3 has 14 residues. Trimming left V 4 bases short and J 2 bases short, with 14 bases between. This CDR3 reads CSVGGWDGNTEAFF. The CDR3 coding sequence is TGCAGCGTTGGCGGCTGGGATGGAAACACTGAAGCTTTCTTT.

Only a few counts were recorded for this clonotype. The gene calls are TRBV25-1 and TRBJ1-4; no firm D call. In germline, CDR1 is MGHDK, CDR2 SYGVNS. The CDR3 covers 18 residues. The germline V and J ends were trimmed by 4 bases and 3 bases, with 21 bases remaining between them. The CDR3 bases are TGTGCCAGCAGTGTAATAGGACTCCGCCTCGCTGCTAATGAAAAACTGTTTTTT. Translation: CASSVIGLRLAANEKLFF.

This clonotype appeared a few times. This chain connects TRBV2 to TRBJ2-7; 7 bases agree with TRBD1. Trimming took 4 bases from V and 3 from J; bases not matched to a gene: 9. CDR3 length: 15 amino acids. Germline loops: CDR1 SNHLY, CDR2 FYNNEI. The CDR3 DNA sequence: TGTGCCAGCAGTGGACTCCTAAGGGGGCTCTACGAGCAGTACTTC. Translated, it gives CASSGLLRGLYEQYF.